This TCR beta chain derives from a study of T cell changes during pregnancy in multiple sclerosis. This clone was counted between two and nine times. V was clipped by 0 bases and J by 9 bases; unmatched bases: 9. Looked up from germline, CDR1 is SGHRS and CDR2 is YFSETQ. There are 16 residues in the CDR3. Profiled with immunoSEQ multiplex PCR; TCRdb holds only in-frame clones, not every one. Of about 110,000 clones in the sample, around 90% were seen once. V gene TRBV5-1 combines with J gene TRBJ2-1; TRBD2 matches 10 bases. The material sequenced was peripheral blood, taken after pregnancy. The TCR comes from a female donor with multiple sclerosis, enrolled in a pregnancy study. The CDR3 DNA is TGCGCCAGCAGCTTGGCCGGCCAGCGGGGGGGCTTTGAGCAGTTCTTC. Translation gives CASSLAGQRGGFEQFF.